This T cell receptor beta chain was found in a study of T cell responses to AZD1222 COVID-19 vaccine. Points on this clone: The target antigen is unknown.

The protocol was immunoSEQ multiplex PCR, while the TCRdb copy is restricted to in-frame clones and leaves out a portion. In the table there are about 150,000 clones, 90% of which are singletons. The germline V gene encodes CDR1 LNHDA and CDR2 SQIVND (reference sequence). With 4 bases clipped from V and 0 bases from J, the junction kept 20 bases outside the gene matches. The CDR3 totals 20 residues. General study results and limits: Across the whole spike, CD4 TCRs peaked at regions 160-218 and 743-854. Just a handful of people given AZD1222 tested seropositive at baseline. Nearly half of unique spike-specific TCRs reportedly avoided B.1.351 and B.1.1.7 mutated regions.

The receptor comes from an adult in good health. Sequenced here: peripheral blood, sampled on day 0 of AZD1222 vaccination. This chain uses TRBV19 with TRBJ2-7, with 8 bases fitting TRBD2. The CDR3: CASSKRAGSISGASSYEQYF. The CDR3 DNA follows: TGTGCCAGTAGTAAGAGGGCAGGGAGTATTAGCGGGGCTAGCTCCTACGAGCAGTACTTC.